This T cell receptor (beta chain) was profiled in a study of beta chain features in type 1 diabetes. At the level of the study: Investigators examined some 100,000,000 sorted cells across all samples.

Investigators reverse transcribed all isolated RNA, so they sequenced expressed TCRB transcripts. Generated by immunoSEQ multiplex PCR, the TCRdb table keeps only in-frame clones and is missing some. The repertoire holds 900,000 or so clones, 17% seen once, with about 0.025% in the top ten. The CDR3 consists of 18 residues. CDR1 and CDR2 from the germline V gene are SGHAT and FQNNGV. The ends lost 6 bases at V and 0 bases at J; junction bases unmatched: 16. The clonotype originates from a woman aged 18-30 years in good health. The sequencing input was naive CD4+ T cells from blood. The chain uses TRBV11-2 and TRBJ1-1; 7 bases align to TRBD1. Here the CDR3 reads CASRVGPGQRPMNTEAFF. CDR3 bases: TGTGCCAGCAGAGTAGGACCGGGACAGCGACCTATGAACACTGAAGCTTTCTTT.